This TCR beta chain was identified during a study of T cell clonotyping in hematopoietic cell transplantation. General study points: Recipient TCR diversity dropped after transplant; expanded clonotypes rose from day 30 to 180. Few recipient clonotypes overlapped donors; over 95% were de novo at given depth. No sorting was done, leaving CD4 and CD8 contributions mixed. Broader posttransplant TCR repertoire diversity was predicted by graft donor and pretransplant recipient Inverse Simpson Index values.

Here immunoSEQ multiplex PCR was the method, and the copy in TCRdb shows in-frame clones only, minus some. Of about 15,000 clones detected, 85% to 90% appear once; the ten largest clones hold about 2.9%. Germline CDR1 MNHEY, CDR2 SMNVEV (reference sequence). Trimming stripped 2 bases from V and 2 bases from J, with 19 bases between. The length of the CDR3 is 17 residues. Comment on this clone: Its antigen is as yet unknown.

This chain connects TRBV27 to TRBJ2-7; a weak D match, TRBD1 (6 bases). Sequencing was done on a sample of peripheral blood mononuclear cells. This receptor was taken from a man aged 50-59 years in good health. Some clones in this sample may be carry-over from other donors' samples. Here the CDR3 DNA reads TGTGCCAGCAGTTTAACCCCCCCGCGGCAGGGGCCCTACGAGCAGTACTTC. Protein product: CASSLTPPRQGPYEQYF.